The clone carrying this T cell receptor (beta chain) was detected ten times or more. This record comes from a study of kidney transplant recipient with SARS-CoV-2 infection. V lost 6 bases and J 4 bases, leaving 15 bases between the germline ends. CDR1 SNHLY and CDR2 FYNNEI come from the germline V gene. The CDR3 loop spans 14 amino acids. One entry per CDR3 protein, called by TCRdb with MiXCR from the reads. The sample lists roughly 250,000 distinct CDR3 sequences, around 26% seen once, with 7% to 8% in the top ten. The rearrangement joins TRBV2 to TRBJ1-2; possible D gene TRBD1, 5 bases. This receptor was obtained from a male patient younger than 45 who had COVID-19 and was a kidney transplant recipient. Some T cells may have come from the graft donor. Specimen: a blood sample, collected at baseline and between days 110 and 120 from a kidney transplant recipient. The CDR3 here is CASSVGARGYGYTF. The DNA of the CDR3 is TGTGCCAGCAGCGTTGGGGCGCGGGGCTATGGCTACACCTTC. Filled out from reference TRBV2 and TRBJ1-2, the complete variable domain reads EPEVTQTPSHQVTQMGQEVILRCVPISNHLYFYWYRQILGQKVEFLVSFYNNEISEKSEIFDDQFSVERPDGSNFTLKIRSTKLEDSAMYFCASSVGARGYGYTFGSGTRLTVV.